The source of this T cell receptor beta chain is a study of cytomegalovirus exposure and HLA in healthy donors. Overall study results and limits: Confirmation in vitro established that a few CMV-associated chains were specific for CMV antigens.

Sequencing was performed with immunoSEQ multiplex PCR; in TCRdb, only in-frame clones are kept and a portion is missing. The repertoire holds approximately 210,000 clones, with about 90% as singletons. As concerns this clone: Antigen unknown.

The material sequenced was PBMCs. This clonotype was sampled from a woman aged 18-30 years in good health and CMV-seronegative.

For the CDR3, the DNA is TGTGCCAGCAGTTCCCGAACTAGCGGTCTCCAGGATACGCAGTATTTT. As protein: CASSSRTSGLQDTQYF. The chain is built from TRBV27 and TRBJ2-3; TRBD2 agrees at 8 bases. CDR1 is MNHEY and CDR2 is SMNVEV in the germline V gene (reference sequence). The J segment lost 6 bases and the V segment lost 4 bases, leaving 12 bases of the junction unmatched. The CDR3 totals 16 residues.